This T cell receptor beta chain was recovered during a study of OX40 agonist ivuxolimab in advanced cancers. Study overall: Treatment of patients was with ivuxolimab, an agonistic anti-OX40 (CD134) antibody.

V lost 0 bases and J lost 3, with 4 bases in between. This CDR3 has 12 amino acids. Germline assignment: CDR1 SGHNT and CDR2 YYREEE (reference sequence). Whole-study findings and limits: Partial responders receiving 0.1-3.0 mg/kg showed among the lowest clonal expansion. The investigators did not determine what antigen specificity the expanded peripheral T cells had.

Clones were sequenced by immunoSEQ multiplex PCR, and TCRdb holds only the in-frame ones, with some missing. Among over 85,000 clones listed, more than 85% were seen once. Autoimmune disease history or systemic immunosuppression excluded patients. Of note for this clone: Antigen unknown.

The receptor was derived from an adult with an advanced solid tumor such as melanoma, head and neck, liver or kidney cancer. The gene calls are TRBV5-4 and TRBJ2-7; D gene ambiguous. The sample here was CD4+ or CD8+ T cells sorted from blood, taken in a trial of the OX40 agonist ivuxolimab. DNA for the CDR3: TGTGCCAGCAGCTTGGGACTCTACGAGCAGTACTTC. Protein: CASSLGLYEQYF.